This T cell receptor (beta chain) originates from a study of identical twins (dated by TCRdb to 2015 to 2016). For the wider study: TCR alpha and beta repertoires from monozygotic twins, unrelated adults of various ages and cord blood were deep-sequenced to test whether fetal clonotypes persist. To rule out contamination, the twin experiments were replicated at different times with different library preparation protocols.

Including cysteine and phenylalanine, the CDR3 has 15 amino acids. Only the CDR3 DNA stays, 45 bases, in frame from base 1. V is clipped by 5 bases and J by 0 bases, and the sequence between their germline boundaries is 12 bases long. CDR1 and CDR2 are drawn from the germline V gene: SGHAT, FQNNGV. Only healthy Caucasian donors were included. Three unrelated non-twin adults were additionally sequenced: a male aged 18 to 29, a male aged 50 to 60 and a female aged 50 to 60. Miltenyi CD45RO+ enrichment and human naive T-cell isolation kits were used to isolate memory (CD45RO+) and naive T cells from PBMC. What the research found in general, with its limitations: Compared with coincidental sharing between unrelated individuals, out-of-frame TCR alpha sequences shared between twins had an excess of sequences with low generation probability. Invariant T cells such as MAIT and iNKT could partly confound zero-insertion analyses, although diverse VJ usage argued against such confounding for most clonotypes. Out-of-frame TCR alpha sharing in monozygotic twins was systematically underestimated by recombination models, whereas sharing between unrelated individuals was in agreement with the recombination models. Conclusions relied on cross-sectional statistical analysis, since the same donors could not be followed over many years. The excess sharing between twins in beta out-of-frame sequences was weaker because fewer shared sequences reduced the signal-to-noise ratio. Fewer insertions were carried by abundant cord blood beta clonotypes; a weaker similar trend was observed in young adult naive repertoires, while no such trend was observed in memory repertoires.

A note on this clonotype: No antigen is known for it. Base qualities are not recorded, but no much larger clone differs from it by a single base.

Libraries were built with 5' RACE. TCRdb records Illumina HiSeq 2000 as the sequencer. A universal primer binding site was introduced by template switching, and a unique molecular identifier was present in the final cDNA, enabling accurate counting of TCR cDNA molecules. Specific primers in the conserved constant-segment region were used to synthesize first-strand cDNA for the TCR alpha and beta chains. To control for contamination, every cDNA library carried two barcodes: a SMART-Mk sample barcode plus Illumina barcodes. TruSeq adapter sequences and Illumina sample barcodes were added in two successive PCR steps. The Illumina HiSeq platform was used with custom primers to sequence TCR alpha and beta cDNA libraries. On the authors' methods: MiGEC was used to process raw reads and extract unique molecular identifiers, and MiXCR was used to find CDR3 positions. Recombination models were inferred per individual with the repgenHMM and IGoR tools using an EM algorithm. Shared clonotype analysis was performed with the tcR package in R, normalizing sharing by the product of cloneset sizes. To study raw recombination without the effects of thymic and clonal selection, out-of-frame nonproductive sequences were analyzed. The public reads were run again by TCRdb, first through fastp at Q25 and then through MiXCR, and only productive beta chains were kept. Identical CDR3 protein sequences are pooled into one entry, listed with their most common genes and DNA. TCRdb's processing, not the study's, gives the V and J calls here. A total of about 700,000 distinct CDR3 sequences appear in this sample, around 6% of them only once. The biggest ten clones account for roughly 1.8% of the sample.

The chain is assembled from TRBV11-2 and TRBJ2-3; the D element might be TRBD1 or TRBD2, as each aligns at 5 bases. Sample: naive T cells sorted from blood. The cell subset or site label on this specimen signifies: cells isolated with a human naive T-cell isolation kit. The origin of this receptor is a young man in good health. The DNA is as follows: TGTGCCAGCAGCCGAGGGGTTACTAGCACAGATACGCAGTATTTT. This is translated as CASSRGVTSTDTQYF.